The 5 T cell receptor beta chains presented below share a single source sample, sequenced in a study of tumor and adjacent non-tumor tissue in lung cancer. A modified ARM-PCR protocol with three rounds of nested PCR amplified TCRbeta. From the multiplex PCR reads, TCRdb called clonotypes with MiXCR, one entry per CDR3 protein. Of more than 85,000 distinct CDR3 sequences listed, 55% to 65% are singletons. No cell sorting was done before RNA was extracted from the tissue. The normal lung tissue was taken more than 3 cm from the tumor edge. The sequencing sample was made of distant non-tumor lung tissue. The receptors originated from a man in his thirties or forties with non-small cell lung cancer.

As concerns this clonotype: Relative to the germline gene, one junction end is altered; a read error may explain this. The chain carries TRBV11-2 and TRBJ2-2, with 9 bases matching TRBD1. There are 16 residues in the CDR3. The germline CDR1 and CDR2 sequences are SGHAT and FQNNGV. In DNA form, the CDR3 reads TGTACCAGCAGTACGCGGGGACAGGGATGGACCGGGGAGCTGTTTTTT. Amino acids: CTSSTRGQGWTGELFF.

With regard to this clonotype: The conserved phenylalanine or tryptophan is not found at the CDR3 terminus, so this likely reflects a read error. This chain links TRBV20-1 with TRBJ2-1; D could derive from TRBD1 or TRBD2 (5 bases each). The V gene's germline CDR1 is DFQATT and CDR2 SNEGSKA (reference sequence). Deletions cut 2 bases from V and 9 bases from J, with 17 bases between. The CDR3 is 14 residues long. As DNA, the CDR3 is TGCAGTGCTAGACATACTGGGGGAACGACTGAGCAGTTCGTC. It is translated as CSARHTGGTTEQFV.

The V and J genes are TRBV5-1 and TRBJ2-5; 7 bases fit TRBD1. V dropped 5 bases and J dropped 1; count of bases not matched to a gene: 11. Germline CDR1 and CDR2: SGHRS and YFSETQ. This CDR3 comprises 16 residues. As DNA, the CDR3 is TGCGCCAGCAGTCTTACCCTAGGGGGCCCCCAAGAGACCCAGTACTTC. Encoded protein: CASSLTLGGPQETQYF.

For this clonotype: The junction departs from the called germline gene at one end, perhaps through a read error. CDR3 DNA: TGTGCCTGTAGTAAGGGACTAGCAGACCAAGAGACCCAGTACTTC. This encodes CACSKGLADQETQYF. V gene TRBV19 combines with J gene TRBJ2-5, with TRBD2 identical over 9 bases. This CDR3 spans 15 amino acids. Germline CDR1 and CDR2: LNHDA and SQIVND (reference sequence).

Concerning this clonotype: Given the absence of the conserved phenylalanine or tryptophan at the CDR3 end, a read error is likely. The genes are TRBV20-1 and TRBJ2-1, with TRBD1 identical over 8 bases. Germline V lookup: CDR1 DFQATT, CDR2 SNEGSKA (reference sequence). The CDR3 is 15 residues long. In DNA, the CDR3 is TGCAGTGCTAGAGATGACAGGGGCTCCTTCAATGAGCAGTTCTCC. Translation gives CSARDDRGSFNEQFS.